This TCR beta chain was captured in a study of beta chain features in type 1 diabetes. The overall study: Investigators examined roughly 99,000,000 sorted cells across all samples. Notes on the study in general: There were fewer insertions and more deletions at the VDJ junctions of type 1 diabetes patients.

The CDR3 runs to 14 residues. V was trimmed by 1 base and J by 2 bases, leaving 6 bases between them. From germline, CDR1 is SGHTA and CDR2 FQGNSA. Expressed TCRB transcripts got sequenced, as all isolated RNA was reverse transcribed. The assay was immunoSEQ multiplex PCR, and TCRdb's table has in-frame clones only and misses some. The sample holds roughly 240,000 clones, around 65% seen once. Without exception, sorted populations had purity beyond 98%. Comment on this clone: Its antigen is not known. Other DNA sequences of this sample code for an identical CDR3.

The rearrangement links TRBV7-2 to TRBJ1-5; a weak D match, TRBD1 (6 bases). The clonotype originates from a man aged 30 to 39 in good health. The specimen sequenced was naive CD4+ T cells from blood. The CDR3 loop reads CASSLGQGNQPQHF. The CDR3 nucleotides are TGTGCCAGCAGCTTAGGACAGGGCAATCAGCCCCAGCATTTT.